These 25 T cell receptor beta chains originate from one sample sequenced in a study of patients and donors after allogeneic stem cell transplantation. TCRdb itself ran the RT-PCR reads through MiXCR, one entry per CDR3 protein. The sample has roughly 200,000 distinct CDR3 sequences, about 37% seen once. The sample taken for sequencing was blood, either unsorted or a sorted T cell fraction (not recorded which). The receptors come from a human donor who was either an allogeneic HSCT recipient or a stem cell or donor lymphocyte infusion donor (not recorded which). It is not recorded whose cells these are; they may come from a transplant donor.

The genes are TRBV7-3 and TRBJ2-2; no firm D call. V gave up 1 base and J gave up 7 bases, with 4 bases separating them. Germline lookup yields CDR1 SGHTA and CDR2 FQGTGA. The CDR3 length is 12 residues. The CDR3: CASSLMGGELFF. The CDR3 nucleotides read TGTGCCAGCAGCTTAATGGGCGGGGAGCTGTTTTTT.

The chain uses TRBV29-1 and TRBJ2-3, with D perhaps TRBD2 (6 bases). Deletions cut 4 bases from V and 2 bases from J, with 22 bases between. Looked up from germline, CDR1 is SQVTM and CDR2 is ANQGSEA. The CDR3 extends over 17 amino acids. This chain's CDR3 is CSVAFSVRGPLTDTQYF. For the CDR3, the DNA is TGCAGCGTTGCCTTTTCGGTGCGGGGCCCTCTCACAGATACGCAGTATTTT.

The chain joins TRBV18 to TRBJ2-7; D may be TRBD1 (6 bases). V was shortened by 2 bases and J by 5 bases, with 10 bases between the two germline ends. In germline, CDR1 is KGHSH, CDR2 LQKENI. This CDR3 spans 13 amino acids. The CDR3 DNA is TGTGCCAGCTCACCAAACAGGGTCCACGAGCAGTACTTC. Its translation: CASSPNRVHEQYF.

The J gene is TRBJ1-5, the V gene TRBV7-8; maybe TRBD1 (6 bases). The V end lost 2 bases, the J end lost 3 bases, and 20 bases lay between the germline ends. This CDR3 has 18 amino acids. The germline gives CDR1 SGHVS, CDR2 FQNEAQ. CDR3 residues: CASSLLPWARDNNQPQHF. The DNA of the CDR3 is TGTGCCAGCAGCTTATTGCCTTGGGCAAGGGACAACAATCAGCCCCAGCATTTT.

This clonotype was detected only a few times. The V gene is TRBV7-9, the J gene TRBJ1-6; possibly TRBD1 for D (6 bases). Germline CDR1 reads SEHNR; CDR2 reads FQNEAQ (reference sequence). The CDR3 is 15 amino acids. V dropped 5 bases and J dropped 2 bases, with 10 bases sitting between them. The CDR3 DNA sequence: TGTGCCAGCAGCCTCGGACAGACCTATAATTCACCCCTCCACTTT. Encoded protein: CASSLGQTYNSPLHF. The variable domain in full, completed from reference TRBV7-9 and TRBJ1-6, reads DTGVSQNPRHKITKRGQNVTFRCDPISEHNRLYWYRQTLGQGPEFLTYFQNEAQLEKSRLLSDRFSAERPKGSFSTLEIQRTEQGDSAMYLCASSLGQTYNSPLHFGNGTRLTVT.

This clonotype has just a few counts. In DNA, the CDR3 is TGTGCCAGCAGCTTAGCTGGGCGGGCTACTAACTATGGCTACACCTTC. It specifies CASSLAGRATNYGYTF. This rearrangement joins TRBV11-2 to TRBJ1-2; D ambiguous. CDR1 is SGHAT, CDR2 FQNNGV, per germline. With 1 base removed from V and 0 bases from J, the gap between germline ends came to 12 bases. This CDR3 has 16 amino acids.

This clonotype was seen a few times. The rearrangement uses TRBV12-3 or TRBV12-4 and TRBJ2-2, with no clear D. This CDR3 spans 15 amino acids. V gave up 3 bases and J gave up 0 bases, with 8 bases separating them. The CDR3 DNA follows: TGTGCCAGCAGTTTTGGGCGGCCGAACACCGGGGAGCTGTTTTTT. Translated, it gives CASSFGRPNTGELFF.

This clonotype was observed a few times. The chain couples TRBV5-1 to TRBJ2-2; 7 bases are shared with TRBD1. The CDR3 consists of 15 residues. Losses at the gene ends were 4 bases for V and 4 bases for J; bases not matched to a gene: 7. The V gene's germline CDR1 is SGHRS and CDR2 YFSETQ. The CDR3, as DNA: TGCGCCAGCAGCGCCTGGGACAGCTCCACCGGGGAGCTGTTTTTT. Translated, it gives CASSAWDSSTGELFF.

The chain joins TRBV4-3 to TRBJ2-3; weak D call: TRBD1 (6 bases). Trimming left V 0 bases short and J 0 bases short, with 7 bases between. From germline, CDR1 is LGHNA and CDR2 YSLEER. This CDR3 comprises 15 residues. This CDR3 is CASSQERGSTDTQYF. The CDR3 DNA reads as TGCGCCAGCAGCCAAGAAAGGGGGAGCACAGATACGCAGTATTTT.

This clonotype was detected a few times. V and J are TRBV20-1 and TRBJ1-2; D is uncertain. This CDR3 has 12 residues. In germline, CDR1 is DFQATT, CDR2 SNEGSKA (reference sequence). Trimming removed 6 bases from V and 6 bases from J, with 14 bases in between. This CDR3 is CSAPPTLHGYTF. CDR3 bases: TGCAGTGCACCTCCAACGCTCCATGGCTACACCTTC.

This sequence joins TRBV4-2 and TRBJ1-2; D possibly corresponds to TRBD1 (6 bases). There are 16 residues in the CDR3. V shed 0 bases and J shed 4 bases, with 15 bases lying between them. Germline CDR1 is LGHNA and CDR2 is YNFKEQ. In DNA form, the CDR3 reads TGTGCCAGCAGCCAAGACAAATCCAGGGGCCTCTATGGCTACACCTTC. Protein sequence: CASSQDKSRGLYGYTF.

This clonotype was seen more than once but under ten times. The chain is built from TRBV5-1 and TRBJ2-1; perhaps TRBD1 as D (5 bases). V gave up 4 bases and J gave up 5 bases, with 13 bases separating them. CDR3 size: 14 residues. Germline CDR1 is SGHRS and CDR2 is YFSETQ. CDR3 bases: TGCGCCAGCAGCCACGGACAACCTCACAATGAGCAGTTCTTC. Translation: CASSHGQPHNEQFF.

Only a few counts were recorded for this clonotype. The rearrangement links TRBV4-2 to TRBJ2-7; TRBD1 aligns across 7 bases. Germline V lookup: CDR1 LGHNA, CDR2 YNFKEQ. The CDR3 sequence is 14 residues long. Trimming at V came to 2 bases and at J to 4 bases, leaving 5 bases not matched to a gene. The CDR3 region has the DNA TGTGCCAGCAGCCAAAGACAGGGTTCTTACGAGCAGTACTTC. It specifies CASSQRQGSYEQYF.

This chain joins TRBV7-9 and TRBJ2-1; D assignment may be TRBD1 or TRBD2 (6 bases each). Germline V gene lookup returns CDR1 SEHNR and CDR2 FQNEAQ (reference sequence). The CDR3 is 16 residues long. V was clipped by 0 bases and J by 8 bases, with 17 bases between them. CDR3 sequence (DNA): TGTGCCAGCAGCTTAGCTCAGGGGAGGTCCCCCCATGAGCAGTTCTTC. Translating it yields CASSLAQGRSPHEQFF. Complete variable domain (other parts from reference TRBV7-9 and TRBJ2-1): DTGVSQNPRHKITKRGQNVTFRCDPISEHNRLYWYRQTLGQGPEFLTYFQNEAQLEKSRLLSDRFSAERPKGSFSTLEIQRTEQGDSAMYLCASSLAQGRSPHEQFFGPGTRLTVL.

The V and J genes are TRBV5-5 and TRBJ2-6; D may be TRBD2 (5 bases). The CDR3 is 16 residues long. Between the trimmed V and J ends, which lost 4 bases and 1 base, there was a span of 12 bases. The V gene's germline CDR1 is SGHKS and CDR2 YYEKEE (reference sequence). The CDR3 loop reads CASSPGRGSGANVLTF. The CDR3 coding sequence is TGTGCCAGCAGCCCCGGACGAGGGTCTGGGGCCAACGTCCTGACTTTC.

This clonotype was picked up one time. V is TRBV9 and J is TRBJ2-7; weak D call: TRBD2 (5 bases). Trimming stripped 0 bases from V and 3 bases from J, with 10 bases between. The CDR3 has 14 amino acids. Looked up from germline, CDR1 is SGDLS and CDR2 is YYNGEE. The chain's CDR3 is CASSVASRGYEQYF. In nucleotides, the CDR3 is TGTGCCAGCAGCGTAGCCTCACGGGGCTACGAGCAGTACTTC.

The V gene is TRBV20-1, the J gene TRBJ2-7; D gene unclear. The V gene lost 5 bases and the J gene lost 0 bases, with 8 bases spanning the gap. Germline V gene sequence: CDR1 DFQATT, CDR2 SNEGSKA (reference sequence). The CDR3 runs 12 residues. The CDR3 DNA reads as TGCAGTGCTGGCAGGAGCTCCTACGAGCAGTACTTC. It codes for CSAGRSSYEQYF.

This rearrangement joins TRBV20-1 to TRBJ1-4; a weak D match, TRBD1 (5 bases). With 1 base removed from V and 4 bases from J, the gap between germline ends came to 7 bases. Germline assignment: CDR1 DFQATT and CDR2 SNEGSKA (reference sequence). This CDR3 is 13 amino acids long. CDR3 nucleotides: TGCAGTGCTAGAGGGGACCTTAATGAAAAACTGTTTTTT. It is translated as CSARGDLNEKLFF.

This sequence joins TRBV20-1 and TRBJ1-6; no definite D call. The CDR3 is 18 residues long. V lost 0 bases to trimming and J lost 0 bases, with 15 bases between them. CDR1 is DFQATT, CDR2 SNEGSKA, per germline (reference sequence). CDR3 nucleotides: TGCAGTGCTAGAGATCTGGCACGTTCGAGCTCCTATAATTCACCCCTCCACTTT. This gives the protein CSARDLARSSSYNSPLHF.

This clonotype came up a few times. The chain employs TRBV7-8 and TRBJ1-5; D is undetermined. Trimming took 1 base from V and 5 from J, leaving 12 bases between them. The CDR3 extends over 15 amino acids. Germline CDR1 reads SGHVS; CDR2 reads FQNEAQ. CDR3 in amino acids: CASSLGSVRDQPQHF. CDR3 DNA sequence: TGTGCCAGCAGCTTAGGTAGCGTCCGGGATCAGCCCCAGCATTTT.

This chain connects TRBV2 to TRBJ1-2, with D maybe TRBD1 (6 bases). With 8 bases removed from V and 8 bases from J, the gap between germline ends came to 12 bases. CDR1 is SNHLY, CDR2 FYNNEI, per germline. CDR3 size: 11 residues. The CDR3 DNA reads TGTGCCAGCCGGTCAGGGGCAGGCTACACCTTC. Protein product: CASRSGAGYTF.

The chain links TRBV20-1 to TRBJ1-2, with D perhaps matching TRBD1 (5 bases). V was trimmed by 0 bases and J by 1 base, leaving 15 bases between them. Looked up from germline, CDR1 is DFQATT and CDR2 is SNEGSKA (reference sequence). The CDR3 is 16 residues long. The CDR3 DNA reads as TGCAGTGCTAGAGACTTTAGACAGACTGTTAACTATGGCTACACCTTC. As protein: CSARDFRQTVNYGYTF.

This chain uses TRBV27 with TRBJ1-4; a possible D gene is TRBD1 (5 bases). Between the trimmed V and J ends, which lost 1 base and 3 bases, there was a span of 9 bases. Per the germline V gene, CDR1 is MNHEY and CDR2 is SMNVEV (reference sequence). The CDR3 totals 15 residues. Written as DNA, the CDR3 is TGTGCCAGCAGTTTATGGGCGGGGGCTAATGAAAAACTGTTTTTT. Its translation is CASSLWAGANEKLFF.

The chain links TRBV20-1 to TRBJ2-7; D is uncertain. CDR3 length: 12 amino acids. Germline-derived CDR1 and CDR2 are DFQATT and SNEGSKA (reference sequence). Trimming took 4 bases from V and 13 from J, leaving 20 bases between them. The CDR3 DNA follows: TGCAGTGCTACGGAACTACGCTCAATCGCATACTTC. Translating gives CSATELRSIAYF.

This chain connects TRBV20-1 to TRBJ2-7, with TRBD1 matching 7 bases. The CDR3 sequence is 13 residues long. V lost 5 bases, J lost 2 bases, and 6 bases stayed unmatched. CDR1 and CDR2 (germline): DFQATT, SNEGSKA (reference sequence). The CDR3 nucleotides are TGCAGTGCTTGCAGACAGGGAACCTACGAGCAGTACTTC. It encodes CSACRQGTYEQYF.